This T cell receptor (beta chain) was found in a study of shared clonotypes between healthy human individuals. On this clone: Its antigen is not known.

Trimming removed 3 bases from V and 5 bases from J; junction bases left unmatched: 8. CDR1 SGDLS and CDR2 YYNGEE come from the germline V gene. The CDR3 runs to 15 residues. Findings and caveats of the study: Rarefaction indicated that sorted-subset sequencing remained incomplete although depth was large.

Profiling relied on immunoSEQ multiplex PCR, and the TCRdb table lists in-frame clones only, not all of them. The data contain more than 550,000 clones, around 91% of them seen just once; the ten biggest clones take up 34%. The chain combines TRBV9 with TRBJ2-1, with TRBD2 identical over 7 bases. This TCR was sampled from a man younger than 35 in good health. Some clones in this sample may be carry-over from other donors' samples. Sequenced sample: memory CD8+ T cells from PBMCs. Subset here: CD45RO+ cells pooled with CCR7-negative TemRA cells. The CDR3 DNA reads as TGTGCCAGCAGCGAACCGAGGGAGGGACACAATGAGCAGTTCTTC. Translated, it gives CASSEPREGHNEQFF.